The rows below give T cell receptor beta chains drawn from one sample of a study of T cell changes during pregnancy in multiple sclerosis. The method was immunoSEQ multiplex PCR; TCRdb's version includes in-frame clones alone and lacks a portion of them. The data contain approximately 130,000 clones, roughly 95% of them seen just once; the ten biggest clones take up more than 0.4%. The sequencing here drew on peripheral blood, taken after pregnancy. These receptors were taken from a female donor with multiple sclerosis, enrolled in a pregnancy study. Both conserved end residues are part of each CDR3. The D gene is left open where the match is weak. Some rows mark clone size as missing; the rest say once, few, many or name a class of expanded clone.

TRBV28	TRBD1	TRBJ1-5	NA	CASRPQGGNQPQHF	TGTGCCAGCAGGCCACAGGGGGGCAATCAGCCCCAGCATTTT
TRBV7-2	NA	TRBJ2-5	NA	CASSTDRGQQETQYF	TGTGCCAGCAGCACTGACAGAGGCCAGCAAGAGACCCAGTACTTC
TRBV28	NA	TRBJ2-5	NA	CASSIAVGGSWETQYF	TGTGCCAGCAGCATAGCTGTGGGCGGGTCTTGGGAGACCCAGTACTTC
TRBV11-2	NA	TRBJ2-7	NA	CASSSRLARDSASYEQYF	TGTGCCAGCAGCTCTAGGCTTGCCCGGGACTCGGCCTCCTACGAGCAGTACTTC
TRBV7-8	NA	TRBJ2-5	once	CASSFSSETQYF	TGTGCCAGCAGCTTTAGCAGTGAGACCCAGTACTTC
TRBV30	NA	TRBJ2-7	NA	CAWSVQSYEQYF	TGTGCCTGGAGTGTACAATCCTACGAGCAGTACTTC
TRBV4-1	NA	TRBJ1-4	NA	CASSHGAVHEKLFF	TGCGCCAGCAGCCATGGGGCAGTCCATGAAAAACTGTTTTTT
TRBV5-1	TRBD1	TRBJ1-5	NA	CASSLLGTAEGQPQHF	TGCGCCAGCAGCCTACTCGGGACAGCAGAAGGTCAGCCCCAGCATTTT
TRBV6-6	TRBD1	TRBJ1-5	NA	CASKGQGAVQPQHF	TGTGCCAGCAAGGGACAGGGGGCCGTTCAGCCCCAGCATTTT
TRBV4-1	TRBD1	TRBJ2-1	NA	CASSHPPGQGHNEQFF	TGCGCCAGCAGCCACCCTCCGGGACAGGGACACAATGAGCAGTTCTTC
TRBV19	NA	TRBJ2-1	NA	CASRLGRGDNEQFF	TGTGCCAGTAGACTAGGACGCGGGGACAATGAGCAGTTCTTC
TRBV19	NA	TRBJ1-1	NA	CASSTHHRGGTEAFF	TGTGCCAGTAGTACACACCACCGGGGGGGAACTGAAGCTTTCTTT
TRBV7-9	TRBD2	TRBJ2-7	NA	CASSPSAGYLYEQYF	TGTGCCAGCAGCCCCTCAGCGGGATACCTCTACGAGCAGTACTTC
TRBV15	NA	TRBJ2-7	NA	CATRVGDSSYEQYF	TGTGCCACCAGGGTTGGTGACAGCTCCTACGAGCAGTACTTC
TRBV27	NA	TRBJ2-7	once	CASSLSVIHEQYF	TGTGCCAGCAGTTTATCTGTTATCCACGAGCAGTACTTC
TRBV9	NA	TRBJ1-1	NA	CASSVDSRGGTEAFF	TGTGCCAGCAGCGTAGATTCGAGGGGGGGAACTGAAGCTTTCTTT
TRBV19	TRBD1	TRBJ2-7	NA	CASSFLDRAGYEQYF	TGTGCCAGTAGTTTCCTGGACAGGGCTGGGTACGAGCAGTACTTC
TRBV27	NA	TRBJ2-3	NA	CASSLTPGSTDTQYF	TGTGCCAGCAGTCTCACCCCAGGTTCCACAGATACGCAGTATTTT
TRBV25-1	NA	TRBJ2-7	NA	CASSESRPGTLYEQYF	TGTGCCAGCAGTGAATCCCGGCCGGGAACCCTATACGAGCAGTACTTC
TRBV27	TRBD2	TRBJ2-2	NA	CASSPLAGAGTGELFF	TGTGCCAGCAGTCCCCTAGCGGGAGCTGGGACCGGGGAGCTGTTTTTT
TRBV5-1	NA	TRBJ2-1	NA	CASSLKESGEQFF	TGCGCCAGCAGCTTGAAAGAATCAGGTGAGCAGTTCTTC
TRBV30	TRBD2	TRBJ2-1	NA	CAWSELTSGDYNEQFF	TGTGCCTGGAGTGAGTTAACTAGCGGAGATTACAATGAGCAGTTCTTC
TRBV6-5	TRBD2	TRBJ2-1	NA	CASRDSGSSYNEQFF	TGTGCCAGCAGAGATAGCGGGAGCTCCTACAATGAGCAGTTCTTC
TRBV7-3	TRBD2	TRBJ2-1	NA	CASSERTSGYNEQFF	TGTGCCAGCAGCGAAAGGACTAGCGGATACAATGAGCAGTTCTTC
TRBV14	TRBD2	TRBJ2-2	once	CASSQKAGGSGELFF	TGTGCCAGCAGCCAGAAGGCGGGAGGATCCGGGGAGCTGTTTTTT
TRBV30	NA	TRBJ2-5	NA	CAWSAGDSQETQYF	TGTGCCTGGAGTGCGGGGGACAGTCAAGAGACCCAGTACTTC
TRBV4-1	TRBD1	TRBJ2-2	NA	CASSHPRDRGRAGELFF	TGCGCCAGCAGCCACCCCAGGGACAGGGGAAGAGCCGGGGAGCTGTTTTTT
TRBV5-3	TRBD2	TRBJ2-7	NA	CARSDDLAGVSPFDYEQYF	TGTGCCAGAAGCGACGATCTAGCGGGAGTATCCCCTTTTGACTACGAGCAGTACTTC
TRBV5-6	TRBD2	TRBJ2-7	NA	CASSLVGSGRAPYEQYF	TGTGCCAGCAGCTTGGTAGGTAGCGGGAGGGCCCCCTACGAGCAGTACTTC
TRBV2	NA	TRBJ2-1	NA	CASSRDPGVYNEQFF	TGTGCCAGCAGTCGTGACCCCGGGGTCTACAATGAGCAGTTCTTC
TRBV28	TRBD1	TRBJ2-7	once	CASSLLDRDWDEQYF	TGTGCCAGCAGTTTATTGGACAGGGATTGGGACGAGCAGTACTTC
TRBV4-3	TRBD1	TRBJ1-3	NA	CASSLDRDGNTIYF	TGCGCCAGCAGCCTGGACAGGGATGGAAACACCATATATTTT
TRBV7-2	TRBD1	TRBJ2-7	NA	CASSFEGAQNYEQYF	TGTGCCAGCAGCTTTGAGGGGGCCCAAAACTACGAGCAGTACTTC
TRBV19	NA	TRBJ2-1	NA	CASSRGVNEQFF	TGTGCCAGTAGTCGGGGAGTAAATGAGCAGTTCTTC
TRBV11-1	NA	TRBJ2-1	NA	CASRRTRTSYNEQFF	TGTGCCAGCAGACGGACTCGAACCTCCTACAATGAGCAGTTCTTC
TRBV29-1	TRBD1	TRBJ1-2	NA	CSVTRTGGYTF	TGCAGCGTTACGAGGACAGGTGGCTACACCTTC
TRBV5-1	NA	TRBJ2-6	once	CASSLSVPSGANVLTF	TGCGCCAGCAGCTTGTCAGTCCCCTCTGGGGCCAACGTCCTGACTTTC
TRBV6-1	NA	TRBJ2-2	NA	CASSETTLGGELFF	TGTGCCAGCAGTGAGACTACCCTGGGCGGGGAGCTGTTTTTT
TRBV5-1	NA	TRBJ2-2	NA	CASSIQFETGELFF	TGCGCCAGCAGCATCCAGTTCGAAACCGGGGAGCTGTTTTTT
TRBV20-1	TRBD2	TRBJ2-7	NA	CSARGAGGLRF	TGCAGTGCTAGGGGAGCGGGAGGCCTCCGCTTC
TRBV23-1	TRBD1	TRBJ2-1	NA	CASSRSHRDSSYNEQFF	TGCGCCAGCAGTCGATCCCACCGGGACAGCAGTTACAATGAGCAGTTCTTC
TRBV7-2	NA	TRBJ2-3	NA	CASSALPTGNHYTQYF	TGTGCCAGCAGCGCCCTCCCTACAGGGAACCATTATACGCAGTATTTT
TRBV5-4	TRBD2	TRBJ2-1	NA	CASSRLTGASGYNEQFF	TGTGCCAGCAGCCGCCTAACCGGGGCTAGCGGGTACAATGAGCAGTTCTTC
TRBV28	TRBD1	TRBJ1-5	NA	CASSLTGELSNQPQHF	TGTGCCAGCAGTTTAACAGGGGAACTTAGCAATCAGCCCCAGCATTTT
TRBV7-8	NA	TRBJ1-5	NA	CASSSEGIGNQPQHF	TGTGCCAGCAGCTCGGAGGGGATAGGGAATCAGCCCCAGCATTTT
TRBV6-1	TRBD2	TRBJ2-1	NA	CASRSSGLSYNEQFF	TGTGCCAGCAGATCTAGCGGCCTCTCCTACAATGAGCAGTTCTTC
TRBV9	TRBD1	TRBJ2-7	NA	CASSSGQGAYEQYF	TGTGCCAGCAGTTCCGGACAGGGAGCCTACGAGCAGTACTTC
TRBV30	TRBD1	TRBJ2-3	NA	CAWGGTGDSTDTQYF	TGTGCCTGGGGAGGGACAGGGGACAGCACAGATACGCAGTATTTT
TRBV13	NA	TRBJ1-6	NA	CASSGGISKGSPLHF	TGTGCCAGCAGCGGCGGGATATCGAAGGGTTCACCCCTCCACTTT
TRBV7-8	TRBD2	TRBJ2-7	NA	CASSFSGGFYEQYF	TGTGCCAGCAGCTTTTCGGGGGGATTCTACGAGCAGTACTTC
TRBV28	NA	TRBJ2-1	NA	CASTRGGGTYNEQFF	TGTGCCAGCACTAGAGGGGGGGGCACCTACAATGAGCAGTTCTTC
TRBV11-1	TRBD2	TRBJ2-4	NA	CASSLGASGEDIQYF	TGTGCCAGCAGCTTAGGGGCTAGCGGGGAGGACATTCAGTACTTC
TRBV9	NA	TRBJ2-4	once	CASSVVEQLAKNIQYF	TGTGCCAGCAGCGTAGTGGAACAGCTAGCCAAAAACATTCAGTACTTC
TRBV6-5	TRBD1	TRBJ1-2	NA	CASSQDRGSSYGYTF	TGTGCCAGCAGCCAGGACAGGGGGTCGAGCTATGGCTACACCTTC
TRBV30	NA	TRBJ2-1	once	CAWRAFGSSYNEQFF	TGTGCCTGGAGGGCCTTTGGGAGCTCCTACAATGAGCAGTTCTTC
TRBV6-6	NA	TRBJ2-5	NA	CASSYTREDGYF	TGTGCCAGCAGCTACACCAGGGAAGACGGGTACTTC